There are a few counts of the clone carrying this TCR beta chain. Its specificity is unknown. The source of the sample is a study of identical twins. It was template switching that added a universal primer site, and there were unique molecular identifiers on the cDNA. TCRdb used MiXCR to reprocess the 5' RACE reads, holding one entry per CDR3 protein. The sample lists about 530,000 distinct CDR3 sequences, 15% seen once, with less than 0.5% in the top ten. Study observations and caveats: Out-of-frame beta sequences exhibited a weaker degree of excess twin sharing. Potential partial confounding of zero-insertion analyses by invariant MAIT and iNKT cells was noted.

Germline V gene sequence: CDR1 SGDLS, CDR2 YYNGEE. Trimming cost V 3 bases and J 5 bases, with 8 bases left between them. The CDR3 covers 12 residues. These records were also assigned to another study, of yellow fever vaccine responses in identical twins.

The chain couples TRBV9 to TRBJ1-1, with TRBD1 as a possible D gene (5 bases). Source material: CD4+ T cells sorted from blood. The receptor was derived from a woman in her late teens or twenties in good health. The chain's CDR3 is CASSGWGTEAFF. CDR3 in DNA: TGTGCCAGCAGCGGCTGGGGGACTGAAGCTTTCTTT.